This T cell receptor (beta chain) was identified during a study of monozygotic twins with inflammatory bowel disease. Study results and caveats: With inverse Simpson as the measure, TCRbeta diversity was lower in IBD patients than in healthy co-twins.

Donors gave around 2.5 ml of blood apiece. A 6-nucleotide sample barcode was carried by the UMIs, which template switching added. TCRalpha along with TCRbeta cDNA was subjected to two nested PCRs lasting 16 and 9 cycles. TCRdb re-called the 5' RACE reads and shows each CDR3 protein once, DNA omitted. This table holds about 420,000 distinct CDR3 sequences. Concerning this clonotype: As yet, its antigen is unknown.

This receptor was taken from a human donor with ulcerative colitis or Crohn's disease, or a healthy co-twin of an affected twin (not recorded which). The material sequenced was blood.

This chain's CDR3 is CASSQDYQGEGLSYEQYF. This chain links TRBV4-3 with TRBJ2-7; TCRdb picks TRBD2, but there is no DNA to check that call. Germline V CDR1 and CDR2: LGHNA, YSLEER. This CDR3 contains 18 residues.